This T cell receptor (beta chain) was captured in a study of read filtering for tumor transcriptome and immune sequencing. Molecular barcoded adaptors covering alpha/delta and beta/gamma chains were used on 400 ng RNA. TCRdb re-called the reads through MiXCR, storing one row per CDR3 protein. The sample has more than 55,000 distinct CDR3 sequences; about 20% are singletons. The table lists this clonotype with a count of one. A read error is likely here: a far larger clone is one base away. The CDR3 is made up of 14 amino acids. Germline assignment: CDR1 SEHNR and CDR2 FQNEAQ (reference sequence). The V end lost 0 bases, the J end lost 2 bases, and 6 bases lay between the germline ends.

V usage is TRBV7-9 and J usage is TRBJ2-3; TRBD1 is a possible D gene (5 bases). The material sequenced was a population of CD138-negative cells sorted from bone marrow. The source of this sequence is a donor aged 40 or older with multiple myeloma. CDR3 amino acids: CASSLAGHTDTQYF. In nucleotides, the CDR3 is TGTGCCAGCAGCTTAGCGGGGCACACAGATACGCAGTATTTT.